A single sample gave rise to the 3 T cell receptor beta chains below, sequenced in a study of blood T cell repertoires in COVID-19. Generated by immunoSEQ multiplex PCR, the TCRdb table keeps only in-frame clones and is missing some. The profile shows approximately 180,000 clones, 85% of them singletons. Sequencing was done on a sample of PBMCs or T cells enriched from blood (not recorded which). These receptor sequences come from a man between 40 and 49 years old who had recovered from COVID-19.

The rearrangement links TRBV29-1 to TRBJ1-4; D is perhaps TRBD1 (6 bases). Germline V gives CDR1 SQVTM, CDR2 ANQGSEA. CDR3 length: 14 amino acids. Trimming removed 6 bases from V and 0 bases from J, with 11 bases in between. The CDR3 region is CSVGDTTTNEKLFF. DNA of the CDR3: TGCAGCGTGGGGGACACCACAACTAATGAAAAACTGTTTTTT. The full variable domain, in which reference TRBV29-1 and TRBJ1-4 provide the parts outside the CDR3, is SAVISQKPSRDICQRGTSLTIQCQVDSQVTMMFWYRQQPGQSLTLIATANQGSEATYESGFVIDKFPISRPNLTFSTLTVSNMSPEDSSIYLCSVGDTTTNEKLFFGSGTQLSVL.

The chain uses TRBV28 and TRBJ2-7, with 7 bases aligning to TRBD2. Germline trimming cut 8 bases from V and 3 bases from J; bases unmatched to any gene: 4. Germline CDR1 and CDR2: MDHEN and SYDVKM. This CDR3 contains 12 residues. The CDR3 protein is CASGEGRYEQYF. For the CDR3, the DNA is TGTGCCAGCGGGGAGGGCCGCTACGAGCAGTACTTC.

This chain links TRBV5-1 with TRBJ2-2; possible D gene TRBD1, 6 bases. This CDR3 comprises 15 residues. The germline V gene encodes CDR1 SGHRS and CDR2 YFSETQ. The V end was cut by 3 bases, the J end by 5 bases, with 14 bases between. The CDR3 spells CASSSGHSGTGELFF. The DNA of the CDR3 is TGCGCCAGCAGCTCGGGACACTCGGGTACCGGGGAGCTGTTTTTT.